One T cell receptor (beta chain) is described in this entry. This specimen belongs to a study of T cell changes during pregnancy in multiple sclerosis. CDR1 LNHDA and CDR2 SQIVND come from the germline V gene (reference sequence). CDR3 length equals 14 residues. With V trimmed by 2 bases and J by 11 bases, 9 bases remained unmatched. Produced via immunoSEQ multiplex PCR; TCRdb's table is partial and in-frame only. Of around 95,000 clones listed, 90% to 95% are singletons. This clonotype was sampled from a female donor in good health, enrolled as a control in a pregnancy study. This specimen consisted of peripheral blood, obtained after pregnancy. The chain employs TRBV19 and TRBJ1-1; 9 bases are a match to TRBD1. CDR3 amino acids: CASSIRGTGNWAFF. CDR3 bases: TGTGCCAGTAGTATAAGAGGGACAGGGAATTGGGCTTTCTTT.